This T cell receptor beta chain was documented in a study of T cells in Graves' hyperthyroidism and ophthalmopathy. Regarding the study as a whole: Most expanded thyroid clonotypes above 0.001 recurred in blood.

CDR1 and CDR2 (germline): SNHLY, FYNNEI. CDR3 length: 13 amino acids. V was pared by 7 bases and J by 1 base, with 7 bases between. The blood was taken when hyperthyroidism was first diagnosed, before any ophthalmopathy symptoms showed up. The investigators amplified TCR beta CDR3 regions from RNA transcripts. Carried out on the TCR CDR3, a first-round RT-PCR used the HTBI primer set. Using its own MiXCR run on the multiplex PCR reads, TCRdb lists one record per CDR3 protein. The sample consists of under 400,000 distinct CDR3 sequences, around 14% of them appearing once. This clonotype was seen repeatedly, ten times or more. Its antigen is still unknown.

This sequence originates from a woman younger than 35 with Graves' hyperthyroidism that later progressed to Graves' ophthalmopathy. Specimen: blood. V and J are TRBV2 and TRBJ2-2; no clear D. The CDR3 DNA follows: TGTGCCAGCAACCCCGAGAACACCGGGGAGCTGTTTTTT. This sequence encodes CASNPENTGELFF.